The rows below give T cell receptor beta chains drawn from one sample of a study of blood T cell repertoires in COVID-19. The method was immunoSEQ multiplex PCR; TCRdb's version includes in-frame clones alone and lacks a portion of them. The data show more than 95,000 clones, about 86% seen once. Sequenced: peripheral blood. These receptors originate from a woman older than 75 with active or convalescent COVID-19. CDR3s leave out the opening cysteine and the closing phenylalanine or tryptophan. Fields, in order: V gene, J gene, CDR3 protein.

v_call: TRBV7-2
j_call: TRBJ1-1
cdr3_aa: ASSYPLRGRPNTEAF

v_call: TRBV7-2
j_call: TRBJ2-5
cdr3_aa: ASSSSETQY

v_call: TRBV3-1/TRBV3-2
j_call: TRBJ1-5
cdr3_aa: ASSQDLRPRRRPQH

v_call: TRBV4-3
j_call: TRBJ2-2
cdr3_aa: ASSQSLLTSGRRGGELF

v_call: TRBV6-6
j_call: TRBJ2-7
cdr3_aa: ASSFGQGGYEQY

v_call: TRBV19
j_call: TRBJ1-1
cdr3_aa: ASRRQGFTEAF

v_call: TRBV19
j_call: TRBJ2-1
cdr3_aa: ASRADYNEQF

v_call: TRBV12-3/TRBV12-4
j_call: TRBJ1-1
cdr3_aa: ASSETGRTEAF

v_call: TRBV10-3
j_call: TRBJ1-1
cdr3_aa: AIDKGEGNTEAF

v_call: TRBV18
j_call: TRBJ2-3
cdr3_aa: ASSPWTSGGHSPQY

v_call: TRBV6-2/TRBV6-3
j_call: TRBJ1-3
cdr3_aa: ASSYSGRGYTIY

v_call: TRBV5-4
j_call: TRBJ2-3
cdr3_aa: ASSLTSGRDTQY

v_call: TRBV6-5
j_call: TRBJ2-1
cdr3_aa: ASSLGLAGMNEQF

v_call: TRBV7-6
j_call: TRBJ2-5
cdr3_aa: ASSLASGGGPETQY

v_call: TRBV12-3/TRBV12-4
j_call: TRBJ1-1
cdr3_aa: ASSPQGAAEAF

v_call: TRBV5-8
j_call: TRBJ1-4
cdr3_aa: ASSLGQGIGKLF

v_call: TRBV3-1/TRBV3-2
j_call: TRBJ1-1
cdr3_aa: ASSPTAFLGTEAF

v_call: TRBV30
j_call: TRBJ1-2
cdr3_aa: AWSAGQGNYGYT

v_call: TRBV14
j_call: TRBJ2-5
cdr3_aa: ASSQLGHAGNQETQY

v_call: TRBV6-5
j_call: TRBJ1-1
cdr3_aa: ASSYSRVYTEAF

v_call: TRBV5-6
j_call: TRBJ1-2
cdr3_aa: ASSSKTGSYGYT

v_call: TRBV27
j_call: TRBJ1-1
cdr3_aa: ASTPTAFNTEAF

v_call: TRBV5-1
j_call: TRBJ2-3
cdr3_aa: ASSSEEFTQY

v_call: TRBV27
j_call: TRBJ2-1
cdr3_aa: ASRPGTNSYNEQF

v_call: TRBV5-1
j_call: TRBJ2-7
cdr3_aa: ASSLAGGEQY

v_call: TRBV27
j_call: TRBJ2-1
cdr3_aa: ASSLYSGRGGNEQF

v_call: TRBV7-9
j_call: TRBJ2-5
cdr3_aa: ASSPTGVKTQY

v_call: TRBV6-4
j_call: TRBJ1-2
cdr3_aa: ASSATTGGTGGYGYT

v_call: TRBV18
j_call: TRBJ2-5
cdr3_aa: ASSPRASTNQETQY

v_call: TRBV9
j_call: TRBJ2-5
cdr3_aa: ASRRGEGLTETQY

v_call: TRBV10-3
j_call: TRBJ1-3
cdr3_aa: AISAQGTVRNTIY

v_call: TRBV18
j_call: TRBJ1-4
cdr3_aa: ASSPRSGQTNEKLF

v_call: TRBV28
j_call: TRBJ2-3
cdr3_aa: ASSGAGGPDTQY

v_call: TRBV7-9
j_call: TRBJ1-1
cdr3_aa: ASSLLSGDTEAF

v_call: TRBV28
j_call: TRBJ1-2
cdr3_aa: ASSSQQGAHYGYT

v_call: TRBV28
j_call: TRBJ1-2
cdr3_aa: ASSSGASIYGYT

v_call: TRBV27
j_call: TRBJ1-5
cdr3_aa: ASSDGRGYQPQH

v_call: TRBV19
j_call: TRBJ1-1
cdr3_aa: ASGDRVRSLNTEAF

v_call: TRBV5-6
j_call: TRBJ2-7
cdr3_aa: ASSLESGYEQY

v_call: TRBV2
j_call: TRBJ1-3
cdr3_aa: ASSLQGFSGNTIY